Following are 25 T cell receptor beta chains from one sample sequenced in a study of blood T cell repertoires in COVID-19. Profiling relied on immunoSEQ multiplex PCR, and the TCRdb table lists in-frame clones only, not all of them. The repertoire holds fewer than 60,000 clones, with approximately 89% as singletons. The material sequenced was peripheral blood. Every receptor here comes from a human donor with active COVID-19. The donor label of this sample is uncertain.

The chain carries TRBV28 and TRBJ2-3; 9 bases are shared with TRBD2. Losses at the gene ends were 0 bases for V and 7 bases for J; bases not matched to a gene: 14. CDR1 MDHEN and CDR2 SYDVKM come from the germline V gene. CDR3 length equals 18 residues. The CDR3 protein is CASSLWSAGGPPRYTQYF. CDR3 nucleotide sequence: TGTGCCAGCAGTTTATGGAGCGCGGGAGGGCCCCCCCGCTATACGCAGTATTTT.

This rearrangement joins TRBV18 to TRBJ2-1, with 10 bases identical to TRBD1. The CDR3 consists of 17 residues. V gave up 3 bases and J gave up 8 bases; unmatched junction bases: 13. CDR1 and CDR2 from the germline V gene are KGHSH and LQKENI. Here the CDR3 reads CASSPAGTGVFSDEQFF. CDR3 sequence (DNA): TGTGCCAGCTCACCCGCCGGGACAGGGGTTTTTTCGGATGAGCAGTTCTTC.

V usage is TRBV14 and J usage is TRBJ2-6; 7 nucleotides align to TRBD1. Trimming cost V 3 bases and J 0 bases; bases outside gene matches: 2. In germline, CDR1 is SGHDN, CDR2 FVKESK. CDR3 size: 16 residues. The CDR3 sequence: CASSQGQSSGANVLTF. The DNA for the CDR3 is TGTGCCAGCAGCCAGGGACAGTCCTCTGGGGCCAACGTCCTGACTTTC.

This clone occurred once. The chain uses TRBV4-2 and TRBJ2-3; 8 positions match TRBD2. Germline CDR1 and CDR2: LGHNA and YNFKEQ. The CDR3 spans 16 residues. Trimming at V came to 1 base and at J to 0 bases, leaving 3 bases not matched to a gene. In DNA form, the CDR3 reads TGTGCCAGCAGCCAAGGACTAGCGTATAGCACAGATACGCAGTATTTT. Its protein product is CASSQGLAYSTDTQYF.

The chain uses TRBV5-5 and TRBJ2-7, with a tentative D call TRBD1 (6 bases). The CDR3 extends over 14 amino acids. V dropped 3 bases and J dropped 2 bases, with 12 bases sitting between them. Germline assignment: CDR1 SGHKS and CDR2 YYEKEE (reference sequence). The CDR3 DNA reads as TGTGCCAGCAGCTCGGACAGTTTCACCTACGAGCAGTACTTC. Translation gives CASSSDSFTYEQYF.

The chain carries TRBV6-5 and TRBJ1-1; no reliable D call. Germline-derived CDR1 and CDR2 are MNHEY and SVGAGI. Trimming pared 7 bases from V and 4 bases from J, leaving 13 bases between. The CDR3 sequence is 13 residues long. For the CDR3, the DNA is TGTGCCAGCAAAGAGGGCCCCTCCACTGAAGCTTTCTTT. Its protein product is CASKEGPSTEAFF.

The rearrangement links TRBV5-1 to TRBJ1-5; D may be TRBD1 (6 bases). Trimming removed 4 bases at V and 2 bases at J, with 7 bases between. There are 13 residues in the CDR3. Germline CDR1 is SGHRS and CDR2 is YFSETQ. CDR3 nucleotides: TGCGCCAGCAGCGAGGGGGGCAATCAGCCCCAGCATTTT. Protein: CASSEGGNQPQHF.

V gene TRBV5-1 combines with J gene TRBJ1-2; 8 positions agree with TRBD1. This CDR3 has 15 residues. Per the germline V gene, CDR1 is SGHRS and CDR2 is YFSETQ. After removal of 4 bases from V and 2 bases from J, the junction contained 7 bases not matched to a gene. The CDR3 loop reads CASSALDRANYGYTF. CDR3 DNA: TGCGCCAGCAGCGCATTGGACAGGGCGAACTATGGCTACACCTTC.

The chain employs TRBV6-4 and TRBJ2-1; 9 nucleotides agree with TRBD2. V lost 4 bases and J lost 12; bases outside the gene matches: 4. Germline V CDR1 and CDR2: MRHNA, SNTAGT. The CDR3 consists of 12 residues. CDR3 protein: CASSAAGGRQFF. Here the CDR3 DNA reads TGTGCCAGCAGTGCTGCGGGGGGGCGGCAGTTCTTC.

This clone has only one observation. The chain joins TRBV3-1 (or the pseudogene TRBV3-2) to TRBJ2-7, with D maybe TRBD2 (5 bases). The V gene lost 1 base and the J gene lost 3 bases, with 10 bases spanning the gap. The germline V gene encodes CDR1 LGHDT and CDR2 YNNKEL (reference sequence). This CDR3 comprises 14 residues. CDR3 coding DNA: TGTGCCAGCAGCCAAGGTGCGGGTTACTACGAGCAGTACTTC. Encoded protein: CASSQGAGYYEQYF.

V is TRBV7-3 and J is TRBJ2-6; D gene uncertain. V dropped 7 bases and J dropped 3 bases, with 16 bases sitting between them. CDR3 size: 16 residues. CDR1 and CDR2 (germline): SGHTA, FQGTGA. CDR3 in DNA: TGTGCCAGCAATTCTGATCCTCGAGGTGGGGCCAACGTCCTGACTTTC. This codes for CASNSDPRGGANVLTF. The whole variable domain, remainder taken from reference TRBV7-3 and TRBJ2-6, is GAGVSQTPSNKVTEKGKYVELRCDPISGHTALYWYRQSLGQGPEFLIYFQGTGAADDSGLPNDRFFAVRPEGSVSTLKIQRTERGDSAVYLCASNSDPRGGANVLTFGAGSRLTVL.

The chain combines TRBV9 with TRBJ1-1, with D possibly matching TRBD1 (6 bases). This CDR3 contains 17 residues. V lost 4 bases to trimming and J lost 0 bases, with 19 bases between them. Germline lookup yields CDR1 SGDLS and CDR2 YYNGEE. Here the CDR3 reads CASSPNPEQGLNTEAFF. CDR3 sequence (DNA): TGTGCCAGCAGCCCCAACCCCGAGCAGGGGCTGAACACTGAAGCTTTCTTT.

The CDR3 DNA follows: TGTGCCAGCAGTGCCGACCCTAGCGGGGGGACAGATACGCAGTATTTT. The encoded protein is CASSADPSGGTDTQYF. The chain couples TRBV6-4 to TRBJ2-3; 11 bases fit TRBD2. Germline CDR1 and CDR2: MRHNA and SNTAGT. The CDR3 length is 16 residues. Losses at the gene ends were 4 bases for V and 3 bases for J; bases not matched to a gene: 6.

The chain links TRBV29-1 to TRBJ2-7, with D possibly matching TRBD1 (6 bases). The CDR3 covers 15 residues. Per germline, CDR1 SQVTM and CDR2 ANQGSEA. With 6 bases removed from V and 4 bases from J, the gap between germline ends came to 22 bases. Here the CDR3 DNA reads TGCAGCGTCGCAGGGGAACAGAGAGGGGGATACGAGCAGTACTTC. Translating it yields CSVAGEQRGGYEQYF.

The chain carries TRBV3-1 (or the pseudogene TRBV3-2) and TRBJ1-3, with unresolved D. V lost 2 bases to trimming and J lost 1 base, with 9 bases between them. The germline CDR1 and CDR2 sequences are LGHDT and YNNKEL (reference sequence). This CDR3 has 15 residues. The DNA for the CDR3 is TGTGCCAGCAGCCAATTGAGGCGATCTGGAAACACCATATATTTT. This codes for CASSQLRRSGNTIYF.

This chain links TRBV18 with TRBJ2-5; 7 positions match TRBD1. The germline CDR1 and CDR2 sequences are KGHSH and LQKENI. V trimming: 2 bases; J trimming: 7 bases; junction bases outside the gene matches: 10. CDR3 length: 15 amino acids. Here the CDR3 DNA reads TGTGCCAGCTCACCAATGGACAGGCTCCTATGGACCCAGTACTTC. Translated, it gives CASSPMDRLLWTQYF.

The CDR3 sequence: CASSLSTGVGQPQHF. The CDR3 nucleotides read TGTGCCAGCAGCTTATCCACAGGGGTCGGTCAGCCCCAGCATTTT. This chain uses TRBV7-9 with TRBJ1-5; 7 bases fit TRBD1. The CDR3 length is 15 residues. Germline V CDR1 and CDR2: SEHNR, FQNEAQ (reference sequence). Trimming cost V 2 bases and J 6 bases; bases outside gene matches: 7.

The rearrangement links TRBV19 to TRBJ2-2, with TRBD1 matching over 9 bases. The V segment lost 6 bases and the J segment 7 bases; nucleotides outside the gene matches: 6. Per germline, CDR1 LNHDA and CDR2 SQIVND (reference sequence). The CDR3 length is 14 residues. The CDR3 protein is CASRTGGRVGELFF. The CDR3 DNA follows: TGTGCCAGTAGAACAGGGGGCAGGGTCGGGGAGCTGTTTTTT.

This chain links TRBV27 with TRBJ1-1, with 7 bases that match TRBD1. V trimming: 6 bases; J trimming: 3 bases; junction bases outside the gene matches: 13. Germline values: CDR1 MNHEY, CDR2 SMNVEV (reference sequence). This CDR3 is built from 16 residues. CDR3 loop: CASSRGWGRGDTEAFF. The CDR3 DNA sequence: TGTGCCAGCAGCCGGGGGTGGGGCAGGGGGGACACTGAAGCTTTCTTT.

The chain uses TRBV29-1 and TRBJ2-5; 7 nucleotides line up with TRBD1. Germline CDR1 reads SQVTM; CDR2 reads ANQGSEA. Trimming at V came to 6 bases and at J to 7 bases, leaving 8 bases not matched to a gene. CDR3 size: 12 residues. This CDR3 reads CSVKGALMTQYF. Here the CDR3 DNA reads TGCAGCGTGAAGGGGGCCCTAATGACCCAGTACTTC.

CDR3 DNA sequence: TGTGCCAGCAGCGTAGGAGGTGATACTAATGAGCAGTTCTTC. It is translated as CASSVGGDTNEQFF. The chain employs TRBV9 and TRBJ2-1; D is uncertain. CDR1 is SGDLS, CDR2 YYNGEE, per germline. The CDR3 sequence is 14 residues long. V dropped 0 bases and J dropped 7 bases, with 11 bases sitting between them.

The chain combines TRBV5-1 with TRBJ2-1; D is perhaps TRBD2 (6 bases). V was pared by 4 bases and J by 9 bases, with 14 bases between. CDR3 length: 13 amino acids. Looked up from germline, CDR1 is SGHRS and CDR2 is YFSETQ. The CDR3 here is CASSRTDGGEQFF. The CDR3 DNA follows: TGCGCCAGCAGCCGGACCGACGGGGGTGAGCAGTTCTTC.

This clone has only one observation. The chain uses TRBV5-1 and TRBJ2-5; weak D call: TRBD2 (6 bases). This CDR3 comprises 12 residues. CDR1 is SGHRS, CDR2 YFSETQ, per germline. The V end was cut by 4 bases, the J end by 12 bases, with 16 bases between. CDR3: CASSPQGGVEYF. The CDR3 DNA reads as TGCGCCAGCAGCCCCCAAGGCGGGGTCGAGTACTTC.

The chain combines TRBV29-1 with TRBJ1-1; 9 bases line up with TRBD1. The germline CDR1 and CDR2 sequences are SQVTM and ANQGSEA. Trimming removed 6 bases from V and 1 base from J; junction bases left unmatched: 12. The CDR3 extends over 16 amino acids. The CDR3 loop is CSVGRIQGATNTEAFF. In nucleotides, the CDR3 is TGCAGCGTCGGACGAATACAGGGGGCAACGAACACTGAAGCTTTCTTT.

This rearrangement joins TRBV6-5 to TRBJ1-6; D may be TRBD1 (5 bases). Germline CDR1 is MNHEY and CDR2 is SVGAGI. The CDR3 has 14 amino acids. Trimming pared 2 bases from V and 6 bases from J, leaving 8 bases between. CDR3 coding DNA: TGTGCCAGCAGTTACAGGGGAATTAATTCACCCCTCCACTTT. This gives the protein CASSYRGINSPLHF.